The T cell receptor beta chain described here comes from a study of T cells in Graves' hyperthyroidism and ophthalmopathy. Study results and limitations: Blood shared most expanded thyroid clonotypes above 0.001. Ophthalmopathy was told apart from stable hyperthyroidism by a 13 V-J model.

Germline CDR1 LNHNV, CDR2 YYDKDF (reference sequence). V lost 1 base and J 0 bases, leaving 10 bases between the germline ends. CDR3 size: 15 residues. This clonotype appeared many times. Its matching antigen is unknown. Diagnosis rested on symptoms, serum thyroxine and TRAb, thyroid ultrasound, and orbital computed tomography. Amplified TCR beta CDR3 regions derived from RNA transcripts. The HTBI primer set was used in a first-round RT-PCR of the TCR CDR3. TCRdb recomputed calls from the multiplex PCR reads with MiXCR, one row per CDR3 protein. The sample lists 600,000 or so distinct CDR3 sequences, about 45% occurring once.

Sequenced sample: peripheral blood or thyroid tissue (not recorded which). This TCR was recovered from a woman in her late teens or twenties with Graves' hyperthyroidism. This chain uses TRBV15 with TRBJ2-7; possibly TRBD1 for D (6 bases). This chain's CDR3 is CATSRVRDTSYEQYF. In nucleotides, the CDR3 is TGTGCCACCAGCAGAGTCCGGGACACCTCCTACGAGCAGTACTTC.